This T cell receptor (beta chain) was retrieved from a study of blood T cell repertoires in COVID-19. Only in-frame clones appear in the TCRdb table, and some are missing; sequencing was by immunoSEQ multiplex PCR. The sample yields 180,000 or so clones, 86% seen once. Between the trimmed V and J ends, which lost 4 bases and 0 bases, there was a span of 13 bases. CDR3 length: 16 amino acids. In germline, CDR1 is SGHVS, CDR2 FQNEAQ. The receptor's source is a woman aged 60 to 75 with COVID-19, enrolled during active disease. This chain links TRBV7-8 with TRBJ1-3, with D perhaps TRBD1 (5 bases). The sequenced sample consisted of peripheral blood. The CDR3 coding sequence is TGTGCCAGCAGCTCACAGACAGCGAGCTCTGGAAACACCATATATTTT. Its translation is CASSSQTASSGNTIYF.